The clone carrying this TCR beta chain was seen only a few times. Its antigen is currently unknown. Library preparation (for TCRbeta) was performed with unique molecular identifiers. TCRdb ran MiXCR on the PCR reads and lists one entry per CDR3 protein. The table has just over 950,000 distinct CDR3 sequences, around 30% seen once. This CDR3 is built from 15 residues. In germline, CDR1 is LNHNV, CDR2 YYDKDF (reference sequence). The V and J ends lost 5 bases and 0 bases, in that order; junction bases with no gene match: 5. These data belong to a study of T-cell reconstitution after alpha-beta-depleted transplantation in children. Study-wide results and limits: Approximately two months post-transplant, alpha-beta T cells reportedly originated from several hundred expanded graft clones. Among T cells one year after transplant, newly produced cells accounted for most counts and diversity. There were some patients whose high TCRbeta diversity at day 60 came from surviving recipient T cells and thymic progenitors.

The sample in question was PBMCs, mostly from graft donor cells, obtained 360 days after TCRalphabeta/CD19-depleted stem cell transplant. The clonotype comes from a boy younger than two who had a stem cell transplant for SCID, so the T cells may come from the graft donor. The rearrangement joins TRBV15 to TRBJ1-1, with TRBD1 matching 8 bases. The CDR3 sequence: CATSPRDRLNTEAFF. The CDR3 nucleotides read TGTGCCACCAGCCCTCGGGACAGGCTGAACACTGAAGCTTTCTTT.